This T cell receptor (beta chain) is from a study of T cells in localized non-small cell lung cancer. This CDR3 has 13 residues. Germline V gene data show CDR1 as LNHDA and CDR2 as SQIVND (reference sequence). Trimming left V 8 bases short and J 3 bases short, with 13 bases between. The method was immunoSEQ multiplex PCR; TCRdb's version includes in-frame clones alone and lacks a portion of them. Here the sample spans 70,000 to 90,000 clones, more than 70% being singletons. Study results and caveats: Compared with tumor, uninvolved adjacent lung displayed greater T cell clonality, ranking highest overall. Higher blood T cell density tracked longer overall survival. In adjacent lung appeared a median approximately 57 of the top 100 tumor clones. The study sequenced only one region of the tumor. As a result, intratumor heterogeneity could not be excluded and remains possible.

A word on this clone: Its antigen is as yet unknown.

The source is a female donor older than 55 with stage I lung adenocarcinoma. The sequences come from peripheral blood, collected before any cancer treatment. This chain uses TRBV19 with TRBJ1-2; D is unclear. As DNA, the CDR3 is TGTGCCAGTTCACACCGGGGATACTATGGCTACACCTTC. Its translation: CASSHRGYYGYTF.